This is a list of T cell receptor beta chains from one sample in a study of T cells in localized non-small cell lung cancer. Measured with immunoSEQ multiplex PCR; TCRdb has only the in-frame clones, and not every one. The repertoire holds 14,000 to 15,000 clones, with 75% to 90% as singletons. The material sequenced was peripheral blood, taken before any cancer treatment. These receptors all come from an older female donor with stage I squamous cell lung carcinoma. Each CDR3 is given with its conserved first and last residue. The D gene is left open where the match is weak. Rows may omit the clone size; those that give it use once, few, many or a size class.

j_call	v_call	d_call	clone_size	cdr3_aa	cdr3_nt
TRBJ2-3	TRBV5-4	NA	NA	CASLRQDGTDTQYF	TGTGCCAGCCTCAGACAGGACGGCACAGATACGCAGTATTTT
TRBJ2-7	TRBV11-2	TRBD2	NA	CASSLGAGEIYEQYF	TGTGCCAGCAGCTTAGGAGCGGGGGAGATCTACGAGCAGTACTTC
TRBJ1-5	TRBV9	NA	NA	CASSVDGREDQPQHF	TGTGCCAGCAGCGTAGATGGCCGCGAGGATCAGCCCCAGCATTTT
TRBJ2-1	TRBV19	NA	NA	CASSIDLTAPPYNEQFF	TGTGCCAGTAGTATAGATCTGACGGCCCCTCCGTACAATGAGCAGTTCTTC
TRBJ2-7	TRBV7-9	TRBD1	once	CASSWGQGASYEQYF	TGTGCCAGCAGCTGGGGACAGGGGGCATCCTACGAGCAGTACTTC
TRBJ2-7	TRBV18	NA	NA	CASSLRGGASYEQYF	TGTGCCAGCTCCCTACGTGGGGGGGCCTCCTACGAGCAGTACTTC
TRBJ1-1	TRBV2	TRBD1	NA	CASSRGQGITEAFF	TGTGCCAGCAGCCGTGGACAGGGGATCACTGAAGCTTTCTTT
TRBJ1-5	TRBV28	NA	NA	CASTLEDQPQHF	TGTGCCAGCACCCTTGAGGACCAGCCCCAGCATTTT
TRBJ1-2	TRBV5-1	TRBD1	NA	CASSLYRGTDFNYGYTF	TGCGCCAGCAGCTTGTACAGGGGAACGGACTTCAACTATGGCTACACCTTC
TRBJ1-3	TRBV5-4	NA	NA	CASGTDGEGNTIYF	TGTGCCAGCGGGACCGATGGAGAAGGAAACACCATATATTTT
TRBJ1-1	TRBV27	NA	NA	CASSWDGGEAFF	TGTGCCAGCAGTTGGGACGGAGGTGAAGCTTTCTTT
TRBJ1-2	TRBV7-2	NA	NA	CASSLGGRSTEGYTF	TGTGCCAGCAGCTTAGGTGGCAGGTCTACGGAAGGCTACACCTTC
TRBJ2-7	TRBV9	NA	NA	CASSVAPGSSYEQYF	TGTGCCAGCAGCGTAGCGCCAGGGAGCTCCTACGAGCAGTACTTC
TRBJ1-2	TRBV6-5	NA	few	CASSYSGERGGGYTF	TGTGCCAGCAGTTACTCGGGGGAAAGAGGCGGCGGCTACACCTTC
TRBJ2-3	TRBV7-3	TRBD1	once	CASSLILPGQGTDTQYF	TGTGCCAGCAGCTTAATACTGCCGGGACAGGGAACTGATACGCAGTATTTT
TRBJ1-6	TRBV25-1	TRBD1	NA	CASSDRDRAGYNSPLHF	TGTGCCAGCAGTGATAGGGACAGGGCCGGGTATAATTCACCCCTCCACTTT
TRBJ1-2	TRBV6-1	NA	NA	CASSPSPVYGYTF	TGTGCCAGCAGTCCAAGCCCGGTCTATGGCTACACCTTC
TRBJ1-5	TRBV6-6	TRBD1	NA	CASSFRTGRFRPQHF	TGTGCCAGCAGTTTCAGGACAGGGAGGTTTAGGCCCCAGCATTTT
TRBJ2-3	TRBV7-2	NA	NA	CASRTLPGVVDTQYF	TGTGCCAGCAGAACTCTTCCGGGGGTGGTAGATACGCAGTATTTT
TRBJ1-5	TRBV18	NA	NA	CASSPGGTQPQHF	TGTGCCAGCTCACCGGGGGGTACACAGCCCCAGCATTTT
TRBJ2-7	TRBV6-1	TRBD1	few	CASSEVTSGTGYEQYF	TGTGCCAGCAGTGAAGTAACCTCCGGGACAGGGTACGAGCAGTACTTC
TRBJ1-1	TRBV4-3	TRBD1	NA	CASSQDKTGSTEAFF	TGCGCCAGCAGCCAAGATAAGACAGGGAGCACTGAAGCTTTCTTT
TRBJ1-5	TRBV29-1	NA	NA	CSVLTGPNQPQHF	TGCAGCGTTCTGACAGGACCTAATCAGCCCCAGCATTTT
TRBJ1-1	TRBV19	NA	once	CASTWGNTEAFF	TGTGCCAGTACCTGGGGGAACACTGAAGCTTTCTTT
TRBJ1-2	TRBV5-4	TRBD1	NA	CASSLSTGENYGYTF	TGTGCCAGCAGCTTGTCGACAGGGGAGAACTATGGCTACACCTTC
TRBJ1-2	TRBV11-2	TRBD1	NA	CASSLSPTGGSGYTF	TGTGCCAGCAGCTTAAGCCCGACAGGGGGCTCTGGCTACACCTTC
TRBJ1-1	TRBV6-1	NA	once	CASSGWGTEAFF	TGTGCCAGCAGTGGTTGGGGAACTGAAGCTTTCTTT
TRBJ1-5	TRBV4-2	TRBD1	few	CASSHPEGAGGSQPQHF	TGTGCCAGCAGCCATCCCGAGGGGGCAGGGGGCAGTCAGCCCCAGCATTTT
TRBJ1-2	TRBV28	NA	NA	CASTHGGARDYGYTF	TGTGCCAGCACCCACGGTGGGGCGCGGGACTATGGCTACACCTTC
TRBJ1-2	TRBV5-4	NA	NA	CASLGSSETLGGYTF	TGTGCCAGCCTCGGGTCCAGCGAGACCCTGGGAGGCTACACCTTC
TRBJ1-5	TRBV15	NA	NA	CATSRGLNRANQPQHF	TGTGCCACCAGCAGAGGCCTCAACCGTGCCAATCAGCCCCAGCATTTT
TRBJ2-6	TRBV11-2	NA	NA	CASSIDLRHSGANVLTF	TGTGCCAGCAGCATAGACCTAAGACACTCTGGGGCCAACGTCCTGACTTTC
TRBJ2-2	TRBV6-5	NA	NA	CASSEHNTGELFF	TGTGCCAGCAGCGAACACAACACCGGGGAGCTGTTTTTT
TRBJ1-4	TRBV5-4	NA	NA	CASSNGYATNEKLFF	TGTGCCAGCAGTAACGGTTATGCAACTAATGAAAAACTGTTTTTT
TRBJ2-7	TRBV28	NA	NA	CASSQGVGYEQYF	TGTGCCAGTTCACAAGGGGTGGGATACGAGCAGTACTTC
TRBJ2-2	TRBV5-1	NA	NA	CASRGSNTGELFF	TGCGCCAGCAGAGGGTCGAACACCGGGGAGCTGTTTTTT
TRBJ2-7	TRBV7-9	NA	NA	CASSYPGARGPEQYF	TGTGCCAGCAGCTACCCGGGGGCGCGAGGACCCGAGCAGTACTTC
TRBJ1-1	TRBV27	NA	NA	CASRFKGLIRDPNTEAFF	TGTGCCAGCAGATTTAAGGGGCTTATTAGAGATCCTAACACTGAAGCTTTCTTT
TRBJ2-7	TRBV6-1	NA	NA	CASNSGDRLLYEQYF	TGTGCCAGCAATAGCGGGGACAGATTGTTGTACGAGCAGTACTTC
TRBJ2-2	TRBV2	TRBD1	NA	CATLRGQINTGELFF	TGTGCCACCTTAAGGGGACAGATTAACACCGGGGAGCTGTTTTTT
TRBJ1-2	TRBV6-5	NA	NA	CASSYGGRRSGYTF	TGTGCCAGCAGTTATGGGGGACGGAGGAGTGGCTACACCTTC
TRBJ2-2	TRBV7-8	NA	few	CASSLTRGSVGELFF	TGTGCCAGCAGCTTGACTAGGGGGTCCGTCGGGGAGCTGTTTTTT
TRBJ1-1	TRBV4-3	TRBD1	NA	CASSQDPPDRGNTEAFF	TGCGCCAGCAGCCAAGATCCCCCGGACAGGGGGAACACTGAAGCTTTCTTT
TRBJ1-5	TRBV6-5	NA	NA	CASSHGGNQPQHF	TGTGCCAGCAGTCACGGGGGCAATCAGCCCCAGCATTTT
TRBJ2-7	TRBV7-9	TRBD1	NA	CASSLGQGWPEQYF	TGTGCCAGCAGCTTGGGACAGGGCTGGCCCGAGCAGTACTTC
TRBJ1-1	TRBV19	NA	NA	CASSPGVFLNTEAFF	TGTGCCAGTAGCCCCGGGGTCTTTCTGAACACTGAAGCTTTCTTT
TRBJ1-2	TRBV9	NA	NA	CASSGSGGSDYGYTF	TGTGCCAGCAGCGGGAGCGGGGGCTCGGACTATGGCTACACCTTC
TRBJ2-2	TRBV19	NA	once	CASSRGRNTGELFF	TGTGCCAGTAGTCGAGGGAGAAACACCGGGGAGCTGTTTTTT
TRBJ2-3	TRBV7-6	NA	NA	CASSSAGLSTDTQYF	TGTGCCAGCAGCTCCGCAGGACTAAGCACAGATACGCAGTATTTT
TRBJ1-5	TRBV29-1	NA	NA	CSVGQTGNQPQHF	TGCAGCGTTGGACAAACAGGGAATCAGCCCCAGCATTTT
TRBJ2-5	TRBV18	NA	NA	CASSPGFGQQETQYF	TGTGCCAGCTCACCAGGGTTCGGACAGCAAGAGACCCAGTACTTC
TRBJ1-5	TRBV7-2	NA	NA	CASSLRGDGQPQHF	TGTGCCAGCAGCTTAAGGGGGGATGGGCAGCCCCAGCATTTT
TRBJ1-4	TRBV5-1	NA	NA	CARPVKARELFF	TGCGCCAGGCCGGTCAAGGCGCGAGAGCTGTTTTTT